Sequencing of this T cell receptor (beta chain) was carried out in a study of T cell responses to AZD1222 COVID-19 vaccine. The study, taken as a whole, reports: Seropositive at baseline were only a handful of AZD1222 recipients. CD4 TCRs associated with vaccination spanned spike, dominating at 160-218 and 743-854.

Profiled with immunoSEQ multiplex PCR; TCRdb holds only in-frame clones, not every one. The sample lists 100,000 to 130,000 clones, approximately 86% occurring once. Trimming stripped 0 bases from V and 2 bases from J, with 8 bases between. Germline CDR1 and CDR2: MGHRA and YSYEKL. CDR3 length: 15 amino acids. A word on this clone: Its antigen is not identified.

The J gene is TRBJ2-1, the V gene TRBV4-1; maybe TRBD1 (6 bases). This TCR derives from an adult in good health. The specimen comprised peripheral blood, sampled on day 0 of AZD1222 vaccination. The CDR3 loop is CASSQDRGPYNEQFF. The CDR3 DNA reads as TGCGCCAGCAGCCAAGACAGGGGACCCTACAATGAGCAGTTCTTC.